These 23 T cell receptor beta chains share one sample of origin, sequenced in a study of CD8 T cells in ankylosing spondylitis. For these receptors, no antigen is known. Whole-study results and caveats: What seemed typical of ankylosing spondylitis blood was a TCR beta motif built from roughly eight highly homologous variants.

TCRdb re-analysed the 5' RACE reads in MiXCR, keeping a single row per CDR3 protein. This table holds approximately 540,000 distinct CDR3 sequences, over 9.5% found once. The specimen was blood, either unsorted or a sorted T cell fraction (not recorded which). These receptors all stem from a male donor with ankylosing spondylitis.

The CDR3 sequence is CASSENPGGRRGGYTF. The CDR3 nucleotides read TGCGCCAGCAGTGAGAATCCTGGGGGGCGTCGAGGAGGCTACACCTTC. This rearrangement joins TRBV10-1 to TRBJ1-2; weak D call: TRBD1 (6 bases). CDR1 and CDR2 (germline): WNHNN, SYGVQD (reference sequence). V shed 2 bases and J shed 8 bases, with 21 bases lying between them. This CDR3 has 16 residues.

This chain uses TRBV27 with TRBJ1-5; the D is unclear. Germline assignment: CDR1 MNHEY and CDR2 SMNVEV (reference sequence). V gave up 2 bases and J gave up 6 bases, with 8 bases separating them. This CDR3 comprises 13 residues. The CDR3 bases are TGTGCCAGCAGTTTACAGTGGGCTCAGCCCCAGCATTTT. Protein sequence: CASSLQWAQPQHF.

This clonotype occurred a few times. The genes are TRBV7-8 and TRBJ2-7, with D maybe TRBD2 (7 bases). Trimming stripped 6 bases from V and 4 bases from J, with 13 bases between. CDR1 is SGHVS and CDR2 is FQNEAQ in the germline V gene. The CDR3 is 13 residues long. CDR3 sequence: CASSQGGVYEQYF. In nucleotides, the CDR3 is TGTGCCAGCAGTCAAGGGGGGGTGTACGAGCAGTACTTC.

This clonotype was recorded a few times. V and J are TRBV20-1 and TRBJ2-3; D is tentatively TRBD1 or TRBD2 (5 bases each). CDR1 and CDR2 (germline): DFQATT, SNEGSKA (reference sequence). The CDR3 has 14 amino acids. V was pared by 6 bases and J by 4 bases, with 17 bases between. DNA of the CDR3: TGCAGTGCGATCTCCGGGACCGAGGCAGATACGCAGTATTTT. Translating gives CSAISGTEADTQYF.

This clonotype was counted between two and nine times. The chain combines TRBV7-2 with TRBJ1-5, with D unresolved. V gave up 5 bases and J gave up 6 bases, with 11 bases separating them. The germline V gene has CDR1 SGHTA and CDR2 FQGNSA. This CDR3 is 13 amino acids long. DNA of the CDR3: TGTGCCAGCAGCCCACGGGCCGTTCAGCCCCAGCATTTT. It encodes CASSPRAVQPQHF. The variable domain in full, completed from reference TRBV7-2 and TRBJ1-5, reads GAGVSQSPSNKVTEKGKDVELRCDPISGHTALYWYRQSLGQGLEFLIYFQGNSAPDKSGLPSDRFSAERTGGSVSTLTIQRTQQEDSAVYLCASSPRAVQPQHFGDGTRLSIL.

The gene calls are TRBV18 and TRBJ1-2; D not resolved. Trimming removed 3 bases at V and 2 bases at J, with 13 bases between. Germline V gene lookup returns CDR1 KGHSH and CDR2 LQKENI. There are 15 residues in the CDR3. CDR3 residues: CASSPGQAGNYGYTF. CDR3 DNA sequence: TGTGCCAGCTCACCTGGGCAGGCAGGAAACTATGGCTACACCTTC.

The chain uses TRBV5-1 and TRBJ2-7, with TRBD2 matching 9 bases. J lost 5 bases, V lost 0 bases, and 3 bases had no gene match. Germline CDR1 and CDR2: SGHRS and YFSETQ. The CDR3 contains 14 residues. The CDR3 region is CASSLDSGSNEQYF. The CDR3 bases are TGCGCCAGCAGCTTGGATAGCGGGAGTAACGAGCAGTACTTC.

In its sample, this clonotype was seen a few times. CDR3 coding DNA: TGTGCCAGCAGCCCATCGGGACGGATGAACACTGAAGCTTTCTTT. Protein: CASSPSGRMNTEAFF. The V gene is TRBV9, the J gene TRBJ1-1, with D possibly being TRBD1 (5 bases). The germline V gene has CDR1 SGDLS and CDR2 YYNGEE. The V and J ends lost 4 bases and 0 bases respectively, with 13 bases between them. There are 15 residues in the CDR3.

This clonotype was seen a few times. The chain employs TRBV20-1 and TRBJ1-5; D is ambiguous. V was clipped by 1 base and J by 7 bases, with 14 bases between them. Germline assignment: CDR1 DFQATT and CDR2 SNEGSKA (reference sequence). The CDR3 has 14 amino acids. CDR3 loop: CSARAIISGQPQHF. The CDR3 nucleotides are TGCAGTGCTAGAGCTATCATCTCGGGCCAGCCCCAGCATTTT.

This clonotype was seen many times. V gene TRBV7-9 combines with J gene TRBJ1-1; D uncertain. Trimming cost V 2 bases and J 8 bases, with 15 bases left between them. This CDR3 is 14 amino acids long. Germline V gene data show CDR1 as SEHNR and CDR2 as FQNEAQ (reference sequence). CDR3 in amino acids: CASSLHASSAEAFF. The CDR3 DNA is TGTGCCAGCAGCTTACACGCCAGCTCCGCCGAAGCTTTCTTT.

CDR3 nucleotide sequence: TGTGCCAGCACTCGCGTGGGGGGGACCAGGAAAGTATTTAATACGCAGTATTTT. Translated: CASTRVGGTRKVFNTQYF. The chain carries TRBV12-3 or TRBV12-4 and TRBJ2-3; 7 bases agree with TRBD2. The CDR3 covers 18 residues. The V gene end was trimmed by 7 bases and the J gene end by 7 bases; junction bases not matched to a gene: 23.

This clonotype has just a few counts. This rearrangement joins TRBV5-1 to TRBJ2-5; 8 nucleotides match TRBD1. The V gene end was trimmed by 7 bases and the J gene end by 5 bases; junction bases not matched to a gene: 10. The CDR3 runs 14 residues. The germline CDR1 and CDR2 sequences are SGHRS and YFSETQ. CDR3 nucleotides: TGCGCCAGCCGCCTGCGGACAGGGTTTGAGACCCAGTACTTC. It translates to CASRLRTGFETQYF.

At least ten counts were recorded for this clonotype. The chain couples TRBV5-1 to TRBJ1-2; D perhaps matches TRBD1 (5 bases). The CDR3 covers 16 residues. V lost 1 base to trimming and J lost 2 bases, with 15 bases between them. Germline loops: CDR1 SGHRS, CDR2 YFSETQ. Here the CDR3 reads CASSLSLTATNYGYTF. CDR3 nucleotides: TGCGCCAGCAGCTTGAGTCTGACAGCTACGAACTATGGCTACACCTTC.

The rearrangement joins TRBV27 to TRBJ2-2; D call uncertain. Germline V gene sequence: CDR1 MNHEY, CDR2 SMNVEV (reference sequence). This CDR3 is built from 15 residues. V was shortened by 7 bases and J by 0 bases, with 12 bases between the two germline ends. The CDR3 spells CASNPQPANTGELFF. CDR3 in DNA: TGTGCCAGCAACCCACAGCCGGCGAACACCGGGGAGCTGTTTTTT.

This clonotype was found many times. Here the CDR3 reads CASSHGGSSYEQYF. The DNA of the CDR3 is TGTGCCAGCAGCCACGGCGGGAGCTCCTACGAGCAGTACTTC. V is TRBV14 and J is TRBJ2-7; 7 bases map to TRBD2. V lost 3 bases and J lost 0; bases outside the gene matches: 2. Germline V gene sequence: CDR1 SGHDN, CDR2 FVKESK. The length of the CDR3 is 14 residues.

This chain uses TRBV6-2 or TRBV6-3 with TRBJ1-5; D gene uncertain. CDR3 length: 12 amino acids. The germline CDR1 and CDR2 sequences are MNHEY and SVGEGT. Trimming removed 5 bases at V and 5 bases at J, with 7 bases between. The CDR3, as DNA: TGTGCCAGCAGTCCCCAGGATCAGCCCCAGCATTTT. It translates to CASSPQDQPQHF.

This clonotype was seen a few times. This chain links TRBV25-1 with TRBJ2-3; D may correspond to TRBD1 or TRBD2 (5 bases each). Trimming cost V 8 bases and J 5 bases, with 20 bases left between them. The germline CDR1 and CDR2 sequences are MGHDK and SYGVNS. The CDR3 covers 15 residues. Written as DNA, the CDR3 is TGTGCCAGCTCTGCCTCCGGGATCCAGGGAGATACGCAGTATTTT. This encodes CASSASGIQGDTQYF.

This clonotype was found a few times. V usage is TRBV4-1 and J usage is TRBJ1-2, with a weak D call TRBD1 (5 bases). The germline CDR1 and CDR2 sequences are MGHRA and YSYEKL. V lost 0 bases and J lost 6, with 8 bases in between. The CDR3 loop spans 13 amino acids. For the CDR3, the DNA is TGCGCCAGCAGCCAAGACAGGGCTAATGGCTACACCTTC. Protein sequence: CASSQDRANGYTF.

J is TRBJ2-1 and V is TRBV2; possible D gene TRBD1, 6 bases. CDR1 is SNHLY, CDR2 FYNNEI, per germline. The CDR3 spans 17 residues. Trimming cost V 1 base and J 4 bases, with 17 bases left between them. This CDR3 reads CASSEDYPGHTYNEQFF. The CDR3 DNA sequence: TGTGCCAGCAGTGAAGATTATCCGGGACACACTTACAATGAGCAGTTCTTC. Supplemented by reference TRBV2 and TRBJ2-1, the full variable domain reads EPEVTQTPSHQVTQMGQEVILRCVPISNHLYFYWYRQILGQKVEFLVSFYNNEISEKSEIFDDQFSVERPDGSNFTLKIRSTKLEDSAMYFCASSEDYPGHTYNEQFFGPGTRLTVL.

The rearrangement joins TRBV20-1 to TRBJ2-5; 7 bases line up with TRBD1. V lost 2 bases and J lost 5; bases outside the gene matches: 14. The CDR3 has 16 residues. Germline V gene data show CDR1 as DFQATT and CDR2 as SNEGSKA (reference sequence). CDR3 in amino acids: CSARPTKTGLGETQYF. CDR3 sequence (DNA): TGCAGTGCTAGACCCACCAAGACAGGGTTGGGTGAGACCCAGTACTTC.

The CDR3 reads CSATGTSYGYTF. CDR3 nucleotide sequence: TGCAGTGCAACCGGGACAAGCTATGGCTACACCTTC. This rearrangement joins TRBV20-1 to TRBJ1-2; D might be TRBD1 (6 bases). Looked up from germline, CDR1 is DFQATT and CDR2 is SNEGSKA (reference sequence). The CDR3 extends over 12 amino acids. Between the trimmed V and J ends, which lost 6 bases and 4 bases, there was a span of 12 bases.

This chain joins TRBV7-9 and TRBJ1-5; D is unclear. Per germline, CDR1 SEHNR and CDR2 FQNEAQ (reference sequence). This CDR3 spans 14 amino acids. V dropped 4 bases and J dropped 6 bases, with 13 bases sitting between them. The CDR3 region is CASSSSEGGQPQHF. The CDR3, as DNA: TGTGCCAGCAGCTCTTCAGAGGGAGGTCAGCCCCAGCATTTT.

The gene calls are TRBV11-1 and TRBJ2-1; 14 bases are a match to TRBD2. The J segment lost 0 bases and the V segment lost 8 bases, leaving 9 bases of the junction unmatched. Germline V gene lookup returns CDR1 SGHAT and CDR2 FQDESV (reference sequence). This CDR3 is built from 18 residues. CDR3 amino acids: CASSPGLAGESSYNEQFF. CDR3 DNA sequence: TGTGCCAGCTCGCCGGGACTAGCGGGAGAGAGCTCCTACAATGAGCAGTTCTTC.